This record concerns one T cell receptor (beta chain) sequence. The data were taken from a study of blood T cell repertoires in COVID-19. The method was immunoSEQ multiplex PCR; TCRdb's version includes in-frame clones alone and lacks a portion of them. Here the sample spans under 200,000 clones, roughly 86% being singletons. The CDR3 extends over 16 amino acids. CDR1 is LGHNA and CDR2 is YSLEER in the germline V gene. Trimming removed 0 bases from V and 7 bases from J; junction bases left unmatched: 4. Seattle's enrolled individuals joined amid active infection and were then monitored longitudinally.

The chain couples TRBV4-3 to TRBJ2-2, with TRBD2 matching over 11 bases. Source material: peripheral blood. The TCR comes from a woman older than 75 with COVID-19, enrolled during active disease. Written as DNA, the CDR3 is TGCGCCAGCAGCCAAGATAGCGGGAGGGTTAACGGGGAGCTGTTTTTT. Translated: CASSQDSGRVNGELFF.